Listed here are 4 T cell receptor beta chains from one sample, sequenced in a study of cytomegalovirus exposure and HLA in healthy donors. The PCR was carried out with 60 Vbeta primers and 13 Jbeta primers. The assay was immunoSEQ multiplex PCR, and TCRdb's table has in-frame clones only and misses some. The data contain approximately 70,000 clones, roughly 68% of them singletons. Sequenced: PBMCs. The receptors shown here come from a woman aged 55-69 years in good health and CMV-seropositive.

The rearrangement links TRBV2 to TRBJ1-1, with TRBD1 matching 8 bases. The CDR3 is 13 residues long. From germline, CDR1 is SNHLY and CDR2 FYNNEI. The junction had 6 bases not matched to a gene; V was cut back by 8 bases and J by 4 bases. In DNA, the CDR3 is TGTGCCAGCTTGCAGGGGGCGCTCACTGAAGCTTTCTTT. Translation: CASLQGALTEAFF.

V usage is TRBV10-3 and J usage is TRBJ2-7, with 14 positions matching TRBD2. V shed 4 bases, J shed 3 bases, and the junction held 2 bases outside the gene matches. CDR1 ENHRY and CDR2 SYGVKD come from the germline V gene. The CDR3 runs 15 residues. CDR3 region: CAISGTSGGYYEQYF. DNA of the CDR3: TGTGCCATCAGTGGGACTAGCGGGGGGTACTACGAGCAGTACTTC.

The CDR3 spells CASSDPLDDLLWGDTF. The CDR3 nucleotides read TGTGCCAGCAGCGACCCCCTGGACGACCTACTATGGGGGGATACCTTC. The chain employs TRBV28 and TRBJ1-2, with D perhaps TRBD1 (5 bases). The CDR3 is made up of 16 amino acids. V gave up 6 bases and J gave up 14 bases, with 31 bases separating them. CDR1 is MDHEN and CDR2 is SYDVKM in the germline V gene.

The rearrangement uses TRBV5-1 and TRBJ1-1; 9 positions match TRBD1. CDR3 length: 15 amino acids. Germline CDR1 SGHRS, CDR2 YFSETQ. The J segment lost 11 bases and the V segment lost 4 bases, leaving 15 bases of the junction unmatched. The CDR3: CASSRNEARDRDAFF. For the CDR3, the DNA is TGCGCCAGCAGCCGAAATGAAGCCCGGGACAGGGACGCTTTCTTT.